This TCR beta chain was recovered during a study of shared clonotypes between healthy human individuals. Clones were read by immunoSEQ multiplex PCR, and TCRdb kept only the in-frame ones, dropping some. The sample includes 2.5 million or so clones, around nine tenths seen only once; the top ten take 0.11% to 0.15%. The CDR3 spans 15 residues. V lost 0 bases, J lost 5 bases, and 7 bases stayed unmatched. The V gene's germline CDR1 is SGHRS and CDR2 YFSETQ. This TCR was recovered from a man younger than 35 in good health. The sequencing sample was made of naive CD4+ T cells sorted from blood. Subset noted: CD45RA+ positively selected. J is TRBJ2-7 and V is TRBV5-1; 8 positions agree with TRBD1. The CDR3 protein is CASSLGQGPQNEQYF. Written as DNA, the CDR3 is TGCGCCAGCAGCTTGGGACAGGGGCCCCAGAACGAGCAGTACTTC.